This TCR beta chain came from a study of T cells in tuberculosis. Study as a whole: IGRA-negative adolescents, IGRA-positive adolescents with latent tuberculosis and adults with active tuberculosis formed this South African cohort.

Adolescents were screened for latent TB by skin test and IGRA. This table comes from immunoSEQ multiplex PCR, and its TCRdb copy is limited to in-frame clones, with some not included. Of roughly 44,000 clones listed, roughly 96% were seen once; the top ten hold approximately 7.6%. The CDR3 length is 12 residues. Germline CDR1 reads MNHEY; CDR2 reads SVGAGI. V was pared by 5 bases and J by 4 bases, with 8 bases between. This TCR was sampled from a donor aged 5-35 years with latent tuberculosis or without tuberculosis infection. Sequenced material: PBMCs. This rearrangement joins TRBV6-5 to TRBJ1-2; TRBD1 is a possible D gene (6 bases). CDR3 DNA sequence: TGTGCCAGCAGTCTGGACAGCTATGGCTACACCTTC. Its protein is CASSLDSYGYTF.